The present entry profiles one T cell receptor beta chain with its context. The data are from a study of cytomegalovirus exposure and HLA in healthy donors. Amplification used 60 Vbeta primers and 13 Jbeta primers. Sequencing was performed with immunoSEQ multiplex PCR; in TCRdb, only in-frame clones are kept and a portion is missing. The data contain about 170,000 clones, almost 85% of them seen just once; the ten biggest clones take up around 5%. Looked up from germline, CDR1 is MNHEY and CDR2 is SMNVEV (reference sequence). The CDR3 has 15 amino acids. V was clipped by 6 bases and J by 2 bases, with 17 bases between them.

The chain employs TRBV27 and TRBJ2-7, with D possibly being TRBD1 (5 bases). The clonotype was recovered from a girl aged 10 to 17 in good health and CMV-seropositive. Sequencing was performed on PBMCs. The CDR3 bases are TGTGCCAGCAGGGGCAGGGCGAACCCTACCTACGAGCAGTACTTC. Translated: CASRGRANPTYEQYF.